The 24 T cell receptor beta chains in this list originate from one sample, sequenced in a study of cytomegalovirus exposure and HLA in healthy donors. With 60 Vbeta and 13 Jbeta primers, the PCR was carried out. Data came from immunoSEQ multiplex PCR; TCRdb stores just in-frame clones and leaves some out. The repertoire holds 80,000 to 95,000 clones, 55% to 75% seen once, with roughly 15% in the top ten. Sequenced input: PBMCs. Receptor source: a woman aged 45-59 years in good health and CMV-seropositive.

This clone has more than one count but fewer than ten. The J gene is TRBJ1-1, the V gene TRBV2; 9 bases fit TRBD1. The CDR3 has 14 amino acids. V shed 7 bases, J shed 2 bases, and the junction held 5 bases outside the gene matches. In germline, CDR1 is SNHLY, CDR2 FYNNEI. CDR3 in DNA: TGTGCCAGCAAAAGGGGACAGGGAAACACTGAAGCTTTCTTT. Protein sequence: CASKRGQGNTEAFF.

V gene TRBV7-2 combines with J gene TRBJ1-5, with D maybe TRBD1 (5 bases). The CDR3 is 13 amino acids. CDR1 and CDR2 from the germline V gene are SGHTA and FQGNSA. The V and J ends lost 5 bases and 9 bases respectively, with 14 bases between them. This chain's CDR3 is CASSVFPDRPQHF. The CDR3 DNA sequence: TGTGCCAGCAGCGTATTCCCTGACAGGCCCCAGCATTTT. The full variable domain, its missing parts supplied by reference TRBV7-2 and TRBJ1-5, is GAGVSQSPSNKVTEKGKDVELRCDPISGHTALYWYRQSLGQGLEFLIYFQGNSAPDKSGLPSDRFSAERTGGSVSTLTIQRTQQEDSAVYLCASSVFPDRPQHFGDGTRLSIL.

This sequence joins TRBV10-1 and TRBJ2-7; TRBD2 might be the D (6 bases). Between the trimmed V and J ends, which lost 8 bases and 4 bases, there was a span of 12 bases. Per germline, CDR1 WNHNN and CDR2 SYGVQD (reference sequence). The CDR3 has 12 residues. CDR3 loop: CASPPREYEQYF. CDR3 sequence (DNA): TGCGCCAGCCCCCCCCGGGAGTACGAGCAGTACTTC.

Only a few counts were recorded for this clone. The chain combines TRBV9 with TRBJ1-4, with a tentative D call TRBD1 (6 bases). This CDR3 has 16 residues. Germline V CDR1 and CDR2: SGDLS, YYNGEE. V was pared by 0 bases and J by 11 bases, with 20 bases between. Here the CDR3 DNA reads TGTGCCAGCAGCGTAGGTTCAGGGGCGATAATGAGCAAACTGTTTTTT. The encoded protein is CASSVGSGAIMSKLFF.

In its sample, this clone was seen a few times. The J gene is TRBJ1-5, the V gene TRBV19; a possible D gene is TRBD1 (5 bases). V gave up 10 bases and J gave up 9 bases, with 16 bases separating them. CDR1 and CDR2 (germline): LNHDA, SQIVND (reference sequence). The CDR3 totals 12 residues. The CDR3 DNA sequence: TGTGCCACCACAGGAATAGATCGGCCCCAGCATTTT. Residues: CATTGIDRPQHF.

On this clone: An end of the junction does not agree with germline; a read error may underlie this. The chain couples TRBV5-4 to TRBJ2-1; 14 nucleotides agree with TRBD2. CDR1 and CDR2 from the germline V gene are SGHNT and YYREEE (reference sequence). The CDR3 totals 17 residues. CDR3 loop: CASSLAPGLAGEHEQFF. As DNA, the CDR3 is TGTGCCAGCAGTTTGGCCCCGGGACTAGCGGGAGAGCATGAGCAGTTCTTC.

V is TRBV15 and J is TRBJ2-5, with a possible D match to TRBD2 (6 bases). The J call could be wrong; TRBJ2-7 is a better fit for the DNA end. The CDR3 loop spans 15 amino acids. From germline, CDR1 is LNHNV and CDR2 YYDKDF (reference sequence). The CDR3 loop reads CATSREEGGGYEQYF. CDR3 coding DNA: TGTGCCACCAGCAGAGAAGAGGGAGGCGGTTACGAGCAGTACTTC.

The CDR3 nucleotides read TGCGCCAGCAGCTTTTCACCGGGGGGACCAAATGAGCAGTTCTTC. This translates into CASSFSPGGPNEQFF. The chain carries TRBV5-1 and TRBJ2-1; 7 bases map to TRBD2. After removal of 2 bases from V and 7 bases from J, the junction contained 9 bases not matched to a gene. Germline V gene lookup returns CDR1 SGHRS and CDR2 YFSETQ. The CDR3 length is 15 residues.

There are a few counts of this clone. The chain employs TRBV9 and TRBJ2-3; 7 bases align to TRBD2. This CDR3 contains 16 residues. The V gene end was trimmed by 4 bases and the J gene end by 3 bases; junction bases not matched to a gene: 11. The germline gives CDR1 SGDLS, CDR2 YYNGEE. CDR3 region: CASSPTVGLETDTQYF. In DNA form, the CDR3 reads TGTGCCAGCAGCCCCACGGTAGGACTAGAGACAGATACGCAGTATTTT.

This chain links TRBV5-1 with TRBJ1-2; D might be TRBD1 (6 bases). The V gene lost 4 bases and the J gene lost 8 bases, with 18 bases spanning the gap. This CDR3 comprises 14 residues. CDR1 is SGHRS, CDR2 YFSETQ, per germline. The CDR3 sequence: CASSLGGGDGGYTF. The DNA of the CDR3 is TGCGCCAGCAGCCTGGGAGGGGGTGACGGGGGCTACACCTTC.

This clone came up a few times. This chain joins TRBV27 and TRBJ2-3; 7 nucleotides align to TRBD2. The ends lost 0 bases at V and 5 bases at J; junction bases unmatched: 5. Germline CDR1 MNHEY, CDR2 SMNVEV (reference sequence). The CDR3 runs to 15 residues. CDR3 DNA: TGTGCCAGCAGTTTATCGGGAGGGCCTTTAGATACGCAGTATTTT. Translation gives CASSLSGGPLDTQYF.

The rearrangement links TRBV6-4 to TRBJ1-6; tentative D call: TRBD1 (6 bases). Germline V lookup: CDR1 MRHNA, CDR2 SNTAGT. Trimming cost V 7 bases and J 0 bases, with 13 bases left between them. This CDR3 spans 16 amino acids. This chain's CDR3 is CASTQGRSSYNSPLHF. The CDR3 DNA follows: TGTGCCAGCACACAGGGCAGGAGCTCCTATAATTCACCCCTCCACTTT.

The genes are TRBV28 and TRBJ2-7, with D maybe TRBD1 (7 bases). The CDR3 spans 14 residues. Germline CDR1 reads MDHEN; CDR2 reads SYDVKM. Trimming removed 7 bases at V and 6 bases at J, with 19 bases between. CDR3 amino acids: CASTPAGGLFEQYF. DNA for the CDR3: TGTGCCAGCACCCCGGCAGGGGGGCTGTTCGAGCAGTACTTC.

J is TRBJ2-1 and V is TRBV10-2; tentative D call: TRBD1 (6 bases). Germline CDR1 WSHSY, CDR2 SAAADI. This CDR3 is built from 14 residues. Trimming pared 6 bases from V and 1 base from J, leaving 10 bases between. The CDR3: CASRLDRSYNEQFF. CDR3 coding DNA: TGCGCCAGCAGGCTAGACAGGTCCTACAATGAGCAGTTCTTC.

The chain couples TRBV11-2 to TRBJ2-7; perhaps TRBD1 as D (5 bases). The CDR3 has 13 residues. V was pared by 3 bases and J by 2 bases, with 8 bases between. Germline assignment: CDR1 SGHAT and CDR2 FQNNGV. CDR3 amino acids: CASSFSGTYEQYF. The CDR3 coding sequence is TGTGCCAGCAGCTTTTCAGGGACCTACGAGCAGTACTTC.

A few counts support this clone. The CDR3 spells CASKRPGGGTNEKLFF. The CDR3 nucleotides read TGTGCCAGTAAACGCCCGGGGGGGGGTACTAATGAAAAACTGTTTTTT. The chain is built from TRBV27 and TRBJ1-4; D may be TRBD1 (5 bases). CDR3 length: 16 residues. Germline V lookup: CDR1 MNHEY, CDR2 SMNVEV (reference sequence). V was pared by 9 bases and J by 2 bases, with 19 bases between.

This clone was detected only once. This chain joins TRBV5-1 and TRBJ1-1; 9 nucleotides agree with TRBD1. The CDR3 extends over 14 amino acids. From germline, CDR1 is SGHRS and CDR2 YFSETQ. The J segment lost 6 bases and the V segment lost 3 bases, leaving 6 bases of the junction unmatched. As DNA, the CDR3 is TGCGCCAGCAGCTACGTAACAGGGGGCGCTGAAGCTTTCTTT. Translating gives CASSYVTGGAEAFF.

The CDR3 spells CASSLPGTGEAYGYTF. The CDR3 nucleotides are TGTGCCAGCAGCCTACCGGGGACAGGGGAGGCCTATGGCTACACCTTC. The rearrangement uses TRBV28 and TRBJ1-2; 10 bases match TRBD1. The CDR3 has 16 residues. V lost 6 bases to trimming and J lost 4 bases; unmatched junction nucleotides: 11. Per the germline V gene, CDR1 is MDHEN and CDR2 is SYDVKM.

This clone turned up a few times. The chain employs TRBV28 and TRBJ1-6; TRBD1 might be the D (6 bases). The ends were cut back, 3 bases at V and 6 bases at J, with 12 bases in the middle. Germline V gives CDR1 MDHEN, CDR2 SYDVKM. This CDR3 is built from 15 residues. CDR3 bases: TGTGCCAGCAGTTTGGGGGGGGCCCCTAATTCACCCCTCCACTTT. It is translated as CASSLGGAPNSPLHF.

The J gene is TRBJ2-7, the V gene TRBV10-1; TRBD1 matches at 9 bases. The CDR3 consists of 11 residues. Germline assignment: CDR1 WNHNN and CDR2 SYGVQD (reference sequence). The V and J ends lost 8 bases and 7 bases, in that order; junction bases with no gene match: 3. The CDR3 region has the DNA TGCGCCAGCGGACAGGGGCGGGAGCAGTACTTC. It yields the protein CASGQGREQYF.

This chain joins TRBV5-4 and TRBJ1-2; TRBD1 is a possible D gene (6 bases). The CDR3 runs 15 residues. From germline, CDR1 is SGHNT and CDR2 YYREEE (reference sequence). Trimming pared 2 bases from V and 5 bases from J, leaving 16 bases between. CDR3 in amino acids: CASSLRTVQHYGYTF. Written as DNA, the CDR3 is TGTGCCAGCAGCTTACGGACAGTCCAACATTATGGCTACACCTTC. Drawing the rest from reference TRBV5-4 and TRBJ1-2, the complete variable domain is ETGVTQSPTHLIKTRGQQVTLRCSSQSGHNTVSWYQQALGQGPQFIFQYYREEENGRGNFPPRFSGLQFPNYSSELNVNALELDDSALYLCASSLRTVQHYGYTFGSGTRLTVV.

CDR3 nucleotides: TGTGCCAGCAGTTACCCCTTCGCCGGAGGCACCGGGGAGCTGTTTTTT. This translates into CASSYPFAGGTGELFF. The V call is TRBV6-5, the J call TRBJ2-2, with D possibly TRBD2 on 5 matching bases. CDR3 size: 16 residues. V was shortened by 2 bases and J by 4 bases, with 14 bases between the two germline ends. Germline CDR1 and CDR2: MNHEY and SVGAGI.

The chain combines TRBV6-1 with TRBJ2-1; TRBD2 might be the D (5 bases). Deletions cut 6 bases from V and 10 bases from J, with 19 bases between. The CDR3 length is 14 residues. Germline V gives CDR1 MNHNS, CDR2 SASEGT. The CDR3 DNA follows: TGTGCCAGCAGGGAGCGGACCCGATCGTTGGAGCAGTTCTTC. It yields the protein CASRERTRSLEQFF.

This chain joins TRBV6-6 and TRBJ1-2; tentative D call: TRBD1 (6 bases). Trimming shortened V by 2 bases and J by 6 bases, and 7 bases separated the two germline ends. Germline CDR1 is MNHNY and CDR2 is SVGAGI (reference sequence). The CDR3 runs 12 residues. The CDR3 nucleotides are TGTGCCAGCAGTTACGGACAGAATGGCTACACCTTC. Translating gives CASSYGQNGYTF.